A selection of T cell receptor beta chains follows, all from one sample in a study of T cell clones after liver transplantation. Profiled with immunoSEQ multiplex PCR; TCRdb holds only in-frame clones, not every one. The profile covers around 110,000 clones, with 90% appearing a single time and 0.75% to 0.85% taken by the ten largest. The sample was CD4+ T cells from blood, taken 12 months after liver transplant. The receptors stem from a human patient who received a liver transplant. Some of the T cells might come from the graft donor. Each CDR3 is given with its conserved first and last residue. Fields, in order: CDR3 DNA, CDR3 protein, CDR3 length, V gene, J gene, D gene, clone size. The D gene is left open where the match is weak. Size is omitted from some rows. Given values are once, few, many or a class for expanded clones.

TGTGCCAGCAGCTTCGACAGGGGCAATCAGCCCCAGCATTTT	CASSFDRGNQPQHF	14	TRBV11-2	TRBJ1-5	TRBD1	once
TGCGCCAGCAGCTCACCCGACAGGGGGAACACTGAAGCTTTCTTT	CASSSPDRGNTEAFF	15	TRBV5-1	TRBJ1-1	TRBD1	NA
TGCGCCAGCAGCCCGACAGGGTTTCGCAATCAGCCCCAGCATTTT	CASSPTGFRNQPQHF	15	TRBV10-2	TRBJ1-5	TRBD1	NA
TGTGCCAGCAGCAAAGAGGGTAGGCTAGCGGGGCAAGAAGGGGAGCTGTTTTTT	CASSKEGRLAGQEGELFF	18	TRBV21-1	TRBJ2-2	NA	NA
TGTGCCAGCAGCTTGCTCGAGGTTGGGGGCCGGGAGACCCAGTACTTC	CASSLLEVGGRETQYF	16	TRBV11-3	TRBJ2-5	NA	NA
TGTGCCAGCACGTTACGGACAGCCTGGAACACTGAAGCTTTCTTT	CASTLRTAWNTEAFF	15	TRBV5-6	TRBJ1-1	NA	NA
TGTGCCAGCAGTACCCCCACTAGGGGGAGAGCTTACGAGCAGTACTTC	CASSTPTRGRAYEQYF	16	TRBV28	TRBJ2-7	NA	few
TGTGCCAGCAGCTTGATCAGGGGAAGCGGGGAGACCCAGTACTTC	CASSLIRGSGETQYF	15	TRBV5-4	TRBJ2-5	NA	NA
TGCGCCAGCAGCTTTTTGGGGGATAGCACAGATACGCAGTATTTT	CASSFLGDSTDTQYF	15	TRBV5-1	TRBJ2-3	NA	NA
TGTGCCAGCAGCCCTTCTTCCAGCGGAGACAACTACGAGCAGTACTTC	CASSPSSSGDNYEQYF	16	TRBV7-8	TRBJ2-7	NA	once
TGTGCCAGTAGTAGCGGGAGCGGGGACGAGCAGTACTTC	CASSSGSGDEQYF	13	TRBV19	TRBJ2-7	TRBD2	once
TGTGCCAGCAGCTCCGGGGTCTACGAGCAGTACTTC	CASSSGVYEQYF	12	TRBV6-6	TRBJ2-7	NA	NA
TGTGCCAGTAGTATCCGGAATGGGGCACAAGAGACCCAGTACTTC	CASSIRNGAQETQYF	15	TRBV19	TRBJ2-5	NA	NA